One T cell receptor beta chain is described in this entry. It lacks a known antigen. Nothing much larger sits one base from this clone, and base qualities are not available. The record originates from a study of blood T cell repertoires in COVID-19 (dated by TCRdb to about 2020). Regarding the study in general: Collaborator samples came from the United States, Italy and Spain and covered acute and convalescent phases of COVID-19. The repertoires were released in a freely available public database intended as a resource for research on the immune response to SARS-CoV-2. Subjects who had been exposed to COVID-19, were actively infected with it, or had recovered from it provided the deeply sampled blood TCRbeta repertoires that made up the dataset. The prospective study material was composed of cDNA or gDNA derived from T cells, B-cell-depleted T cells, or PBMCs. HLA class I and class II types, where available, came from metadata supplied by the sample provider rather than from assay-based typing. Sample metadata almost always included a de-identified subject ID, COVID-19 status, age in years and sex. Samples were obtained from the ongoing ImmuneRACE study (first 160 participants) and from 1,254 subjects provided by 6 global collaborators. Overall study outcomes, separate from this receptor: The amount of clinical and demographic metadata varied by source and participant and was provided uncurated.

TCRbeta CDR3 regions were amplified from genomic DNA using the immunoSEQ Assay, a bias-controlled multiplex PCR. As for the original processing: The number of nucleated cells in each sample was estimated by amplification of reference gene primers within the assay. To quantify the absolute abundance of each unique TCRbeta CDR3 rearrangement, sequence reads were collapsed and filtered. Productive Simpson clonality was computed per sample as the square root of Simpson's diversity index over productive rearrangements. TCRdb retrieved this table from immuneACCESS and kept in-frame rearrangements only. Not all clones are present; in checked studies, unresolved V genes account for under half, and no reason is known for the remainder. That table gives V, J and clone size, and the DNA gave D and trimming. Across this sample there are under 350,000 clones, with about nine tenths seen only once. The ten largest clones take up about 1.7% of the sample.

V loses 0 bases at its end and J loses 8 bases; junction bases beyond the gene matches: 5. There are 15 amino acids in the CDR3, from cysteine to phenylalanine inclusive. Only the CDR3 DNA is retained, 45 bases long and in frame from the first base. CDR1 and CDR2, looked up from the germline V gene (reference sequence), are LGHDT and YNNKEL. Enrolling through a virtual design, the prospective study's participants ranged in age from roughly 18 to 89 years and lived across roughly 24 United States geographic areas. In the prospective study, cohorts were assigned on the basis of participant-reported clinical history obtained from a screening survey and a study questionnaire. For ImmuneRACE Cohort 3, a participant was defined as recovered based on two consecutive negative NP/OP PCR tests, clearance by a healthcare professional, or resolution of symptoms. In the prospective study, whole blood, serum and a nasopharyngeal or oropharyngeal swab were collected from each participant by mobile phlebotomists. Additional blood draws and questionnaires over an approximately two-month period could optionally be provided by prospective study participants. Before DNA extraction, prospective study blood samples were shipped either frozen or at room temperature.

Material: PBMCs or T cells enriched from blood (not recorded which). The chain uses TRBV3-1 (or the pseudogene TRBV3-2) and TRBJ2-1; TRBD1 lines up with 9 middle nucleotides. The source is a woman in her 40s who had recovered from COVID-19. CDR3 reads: CASSQDATGGHEQFF. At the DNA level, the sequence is TGTGCCAGCAGCCAAGACGCGACAGGGGGGCATGAGCAGTTCTTC.